This T cell receptor (beta chain) was captured in a study of T-cell memory formation after mild COVID-19. A 5'RACE reaction primed in the constant segment made cDNA libraries of TCR alpha and TCR beta, and these carried sample barcodes and UMIs. TCRdb redid the calling of the 5' RACE reads with MiXCR, one entry per CDR3 protein. The sample carries 450,000 to 650,000 distinct CDR3 sequences, roughly 20% recorded once. This clonotype was counted at least ten times. The CDR3 runs to 14 residues. The V and J ends lost 4 bases and 0 bases respectively, with 11 bases between them. CDR1 is SGHRS, CDR2 YFSETQ, per germline.

The rearrangement joins TRBV5-1 to TRBJ2-7; D not certain. This clonotype originated in an adult woman who had mild COVID-19 (a few samples of this study predate the infection). Cell type and time point are not known. The sequenced sample was PBMCs or a T cell subset sorted from them (not recorded which). CDR3 sequence (DNA): TGCGCCAGCAGCCGGGCGGCCTTCTCCTACGAGCAGTACTTC. Amino acids: CASSRAAFSYEQYF.